The rows below give T cell receptor beta chains drawn from one sample of a study of blood T cells in healthy people across ages. TCRdb independently ran MiXCR on the 5' RACE reads; one entry per CDR3 protein. Here the sample spans around 800,000 distinct CDR3 sequences, approximately 55% being singletons. Sequencing was done on a sample of blood. The receptors derive from a man older than 75 in good health. CDR3s include the opening cysteine and the closing phenylalanine or tryptophan. The D gene is left open where the match is weak. The size field is filled for only some rows; it gives once, few, many or a size class.

CDR3 protein: CASSRELLSSYEQYF
CDR3 DNA: TGTGCCAGCAGCCGAGAGCTCTTGAGCTCCTACGAGCAGTACTTC
CDR3 length: 15
clone size: -
V gene: TRBV6-5
J gene: TRBJ2-7
D gene: -

CDR3 protein: CASSGGTSGSYNEQFF
CDR3 DNA: TGTGCCAGCAGCGGCGGGACTAGCGGGAGTTACAATGAGCAGTTCTTC
CDR3 length: 16
clone size: few
V gene: TRBV9
J gene: TRBJ2-1
D gene: TRBD2

CDR3 protein: CASSQATSDRQYF
CDR3 DNA: TGTGCCAGCAGCCAAGCGACTAGCGATCGGCAGTACTTC
CDR3 length: 13
clone size: -
V gene: TRBV3-1
J gene: TRBJ2-7
D gene: TRBD2

CDR3 protein: CSARAGGRQETQYF
CDR3 DNA: TGCAGTGCTAGAGCAGGGGGGAGGCAAGAGACCCAGTACTTC
CDR3 length: 14
clone size: few
V gene: TRBV20-1
J gene: TRBJ2-5
D gene: -

CDR3 protein: CSARWLAGDVDNEQFF
CDR3 DNA: TGCAGTGCTAGGTGGCTAGCGGGAGATGTTGACAATGAGCAGTTCTTC
CDR3 length: 16
clone size: -
V gene: TRBV20-1
J gene: TRBJ2-1
D gene: TRBD2

CDR3 protein: CAITGGWQETQYF
CDR3 DNA: TGTGCCATCACCGGGGGGTGGCAAGAGACCCAGTACTTC
CDR3 length: 13
clone size: -
V gene: TRBV10-3
J gene: TRBJ2-5
D gene: TRBD2

CDR3 protein: CASSQGGLVSYEQYF
CDR3 DNA: TGTGCCAGCAGCCAGGGGGGACTAGTTTCCTACGAGCAGTACTTC
CDR3 length: 15
clone size: -
V gene: TRBV3-1
J gene: TRBJ2-7
D gene: TRBD2

CDR3 protein: CATSGDRVGYGYTF
CDR3 DNA: TGTGCCACCAGCGGGGACAGGGTCGGGTATGGCTACACCTTC
CDR3 length: 14
clone size: -
V gene: TRBV24-1
J gene: TRBJ1-2
D gene: TRBD1

CDR3 protein: CASSPSGGGAYF
CDR3 DNA: TGTGCCAGCAGCCCGAGTGGGGGGGGCGCGTATTTT
CDR3 length: 12
clone size: -
V gene: TRBV9
J gene: TRBJ2-3
D gene: -

CDR3 protein: CASSTTSSYEQYF
CDR3 DNA: TGTGCCAGCTCCACAACGAGCTCCTACGAGCAGTACTTC
CDR3 length: 13
clone size: -
V gene: TRBV18
J gene: TRBJ2-7
D gene: -

CDR3 protein: CASSPGTDCGYTF
CDR3 DNA: TGTGCCAGCAGCCCCGGGACGGACTGTGGCTACACCTTC
CDR3 length: 13
clone size: -
V gene: TRBV7-9
J gene: TRBJ1-2
D gene: -

CDR3 protein: CASSYGGGDTQYF
CDR3 DNA: TGTGCCAGCAGCTATGGGGGCGGAGATACGCAGTATTTT
CDR3 length: 13
clone size: few
V gene: TRBV9
J gene: TRBJ2-3
D gene: -

CDR3 protein: CSATQRTHPTGKLFF
CDR3 DNA: TGCAGTGCTACACAAAGGACTCACCCGACTGGAAAACTGTTTTTT
CDR3 length: 15
clone size: few
V gene: TRBV20-1
J gene: TRBJ1-4
D gene: -

CDR3 protein: CASSRFWDRPFETQYF
CDR3 DNA: TGCGCCAGCAGCCGATTTTGGGACAGACCCTTTGAGACCCAGTACTTC
CDR3 length: 16
clone size: few
V gene: TRBV5-1
J gene: TRBJ2-5
D gene: TRBD1

CDR3 protein: CASSWGLAGPYNEQFF
CDR3 DNA: TGCGCCAGCAGCTGGGGACTAGCGGGACCCTACAATGAGCAGTTCTTC
CDR3 length: 16
clone size: -
V gene: TRBV5-1
J gene: TRBJ2-1
D gene: TRBD2

CDR3 protein: CASSFDSGNEQYF
CDR3 DNA: TGCGCCAGCAGCTTTGATAGCGGGAACGAGCAGTACTTC
CDR3 length: 13
clone size: -
V gene: TRBV5-1
J gene: TRBJ2-7
D gene: TRBD2

CDR3 protein: CASTLGRAREQYF
CDR3 DNA: TGTGCCAGCACCCTCGGCAGGGCTCGCGAGCAGTACTTC
CDR3 length: 13
clone size: few
V gene: TRBV28
J gene: TRBJ2-7
D gene: -

CDR3 protein: CASSGLAGPPGYF
CDR3 DNA: TGTGCCAGCAGTGGACTAGCGGGGCCCCCCGGGTACTTC
CDR3 length: 13
clone size: few
V gene: TRBV2
J gene: TRBJ2-7
D gene: TRBD2

CDR3 protein: CASSPPRVGGEQYF
CDR3 DNA: TGTGCCAGCAGTCCTCCCAGGGTTGGGGGCGAGCAGTACTTC
CDR3 length: 14
clone size: -
V gene: TRBV25-1
J gene: TRBJ2-7
D gene: -

CDR3 protein: CASSWGSKILGEFF
CDR3 DNA: TGCGCCAGCAGCTGGGGTTCAAAAATCCTAGGGGAGTTCTTC
CDR3 length: 14
clone size: -
V gene: TRBV5-1
J gene: TRBJ2-1
D gene: -

CDR3 protein: CASRVGGSSYEQYF
CDR3 DNA: TGTGCCAGCAGGGTGGGAGGATCCTCCTACGAGCAGTACTTC
CDR3 length: 14
clone size: -
V gene: TRBV27
J gene: TRBJ2-7
D gene: -

CDR3 protein: CASSRTGKDYEQYF
CDR3 DNA: TGCGCCAGCAGTCGGACAGGGAAAGACTACGAGCAGTACTTC
CDR3 length: 14
clone size: -
V gene: TRBV4-1
J gene: TRBJ2-7
D gene: TRBD1

CDR3 protein: CASRAVAGAYEQYF
CDR3 DNA: TGTGCCAGTAGGGCCGTGGCGGGGGCCTACGAGCAGTACTTC
CDR3 length: 14
clone size: -
V gene: TRBV19
J gene: TRBJ2-7
D gene: TRBD2

CDR3 protein: CASSESGQGPNEQYF
CDR3 DNA: TGCGCCAGCAGCGAGAGCGGGCAGGGCCCCAACGAGCAGTACTTC
CDR3 length: 15
clone size: -
V gene: TRBV5-1
J gene: TRBJ2-7
D gene: -

CDR3 protein: CATPSWDRAYEQYF
CDR3 DNA: TGTGCCACCCCTTCCTGGGACAGGGCCTACGAGCAGTACTTC
CDR3 length: 14
clone size: few
V gene: TRBV12-3/TRBV12-4
J gene: TRBJ2-7
D gene: TRBD1

CDR3 protein: CASSLSAGALGEQFF
CDR3 DNA: TGTGCCAGCAGTTTATCTGCGGGAGCCCTGGGGGAGCAGTTCTTC
CDR3 length: 15
clone size: -
V gene: TRBV28
J gene: TRBJ2-1
D gene: TRBD2

CDR3 protein: CASSEGGGNGYTF
CDR3 DNA: TGTGCCAGCAGTGAAGGGGGGGGCAATGGCTACACCTTC
CDR3 length: 13
clone size: -
V gene: TRBV25-1
J gene: TRBJ1-2
D gene: -

CDR3 protein: CASSRTVANYGHTF
CDR3 DNA: TGTGCCAGCAGCAGGACAGTAGCTAACTATGGCCACACCTTC
CDR3 length: 14
clone size: -
V gene: TRBV7-2
J gene: TRBJ1-2
D gene: -

CDR3 protein: CASSPVGQRDTQYF
CDR3 DNA: TGTGCCAGCAGCCCCGTGGGACAGAGAGATACGCAGTATTTT
CDR3 length: 14
clone size: -
V gene: TRBV28
J gene: TRBJ2-3
D gene: TRBD1

CDR3 protein: CASSTAYNEQFF
CDR3 DNA: TGTGCCAGCAGTACAGCTTACAATGAGCAGTTCTTC
CDR3 length: 12
clone size: -
V gene: TRBV25-1
J gene: TRBJ2-1
D gene: -

CDR3 protein: CASNPTENNVNEQFF
CDR3 DNA: TGTGCCAGCAACCCGACAGAGAACAATGTCAATGAGCAGTTCTTC
CDR3 length: 15
clone size: -
V gene: TRBV9
J gene: TRBJ2-1
D gene: -

CDR3 protein: CASSEGIGRYGYTF
CDR3 DNA: TGTGCCAGCAGTGAAGGTATAGGGAGGTATGGCTACACCTTC
CDR3 length: 14
clone size: -
V gene: TRBV6-1
J gene: TRBJ1-2
D gene: -

CDR3 protein: CASSVDGDPGDTIYF
CDR3 DNA: TGTGCCAGCAGCGTAGACGGGGACCCGGGCGACACCATATATTTT
CDR3 length: 15
clone size: -
V gene: TRBV9
J gene: TRBJ1-3
D gene: -

CDR3 protein: CSANPAGGSYNEQYF
CDR3 DNA: TGCAGCGCTAACCCAGCGGGAGGTTCCTACAATGAGCAGTACTTC
CDR3 length: 15
clone size: few
V gene: TRBV29-1
J gene: TRBJ2-7
D gene: TRBD2

CDR3 protein: CASSPRRADTQYF
CDR3 DNA: TGTGCCAGCAGCCCCCGACGAGCAGATACGCAGTATTTT
CDR3 length: 13
clone size: -
V gene: TRBV7-3
J gene: TRBJ2-3
D gene: -

CDR3 protein: CASSRRTGSHEQYF
CDR3 DNA: TGTGCCAGCAGTCGACGGACAGGAAGCCACGAGCAGTACTTC
CDR3 length: 14
clone size: -
V gene: TRBV6-6
J gene: TRBJ2-7
D gene: TRBD1

CDR3 protein: CSAKPQNTEAFF
CDR3 DNA: TGCAGTGCTAAGCCCCAGAACACTGAAGCTTTCTTT
CDR3 length: 12
clone size: once
V gene: TRBV20-1
J gene: TRBJ1-1
D gene: -

CDR3 protein: CASSYSRGASINEQFF
CDR3 DNA: TGTGCCAGCAGTTACTCCCGTGGTGCTAGCATCAATGAGCAGTTCTTC
CDR3 length: 16
clone size: few
V gene: TRBV6-5
J gene: TRBJ2-1
D gene: -

CDR3 protein: CSARDPGVEQYF
CDR3 DNA: TGCAGTGCTAGAGATCCCGGTGTTGAGCAGTACTTC
CDR3 length: 12
clone size: -
V gene: TRBV20-1
J gene: TRBJ2-7
D gene: -

CDR3 protein: CSATQARDMHQPQHF
CDR3 DNA: TGCAGTGCCACCCAGGCCAGGGACATGCATCAGCCCCAGCATTTT
CDR3 length: 15
clone size: -
V gene: TRBV20-1
J gene: TRBJ1-5
D gene: -

CDR3 protein: CASMSGRVLNLEQFF
CDR3 DNA: TGTGCCAGCATGTCGGGGCGGGTGCTAAATTTGGAGCAGTTCTTC
CDR3 length: 15
clone size: few
V gene: TRBV12-3/TRBV12-4
J gene: TRBJ2-1
D gene: -

CDR3 protein: CASSLARGSQYF
CDR3 DNA: TGTGCCAGCAGCTTAGCGCGTGGTTCGCAGTATTTT
CDR3 length: 12
clone size: once
V gene: TRBV7-2
J gene: TRBJ2-3
D gene: -

CDR3 protein: CSARGRNYEQYF
CDR3 DNA: TGCAGTGCTAGGGGGCGGAACTACGAGCAGTACTTC
CDR3 length: 12
clone size: many
V gene: TRBV20-1
J gene: TRBJ2-7
D gene: -

CDR3 protein: CASSVVGGKASYEQYF
CDR3 DNA: TGTGCCAGCAGCGTAGTTGGCGGGAAGGCCTCTTACGAGCAGTACTTC
CDR3 length: 16
clone size: -
V gene: TRBV9
J gene: TRBJ2-7
D gene: -

CDR3 protein: CASSPDRAARDTQYF
CDR3 DNA: TGTGCCAGCTCGCCCGACAGGGCCGCACGCGATACGCAGTATTTT
CDR3 length: 15
clone size: -
V gene: TRBV18
J gene: TRBJ2-3
D gene: TRBD1

CDR3 protein: CASSASGGSYGYTF
CDR3 DNA: TGTGCCAGCAGCGCCAGTGGGGGCAGCTATGGCTACACCTTC
CDR3 length: 14
clone size: -
V gene: TRBV9
J gene: TRBJ1-2
D gene: -

CDR3 protein: CANSPRTGSLFF
CDR3 DNA: TGTGCCAACAGCCCCCGGACAGGGTCACTGTTTTTT
CDR3 length: 12
clone size: -
V gene: TRBV9
J gene: TRBJ1-4
D gene: TRBD1

CDR3 protein: CASSEPLMTQYF
CDR3 DNA: TGCGCCAGCAGTGAGCCCCTCATGACGCAGTATTTT
CDR3 length: 12
clone size: -
V gene: TRBV10-2
J gene: TRBJ2-3
D gene: -

CDR3 protein: CASSVGGRLAGGEYTQYF
CDR3 DNA: TGTGCCAGCAGCGTAGGAGGTAGACTAGCGGGAGGTGAATATACGCAGTATTTT
CDR3 length: 18
clone size: -
V gene: TRBV9
J gene: TRBJ2-3
D gene: TRBD2

CDR3 protein: CASRDRGGYEQYF
CDR3 DNA: TGTGCCAGCAGGGACAGGGGAGGCTACGAGCAGTACTTC
CDR3 length: 13
clone size: once
V gene: TRBV2
J gene: TRBJ2-7
D gene: TRBD1

CDR3 protein: CASTNVREETQYF
CDR3 DNA: TGTGCCAGCACCAACGTCAGGGAAGAGACCCAGTACTTC
CDR3 length: 13
clone size: -
V gene: TRBV2
J gene: TRBJ2-5
D gene: -

CDR3 protein: CSVHTGSETQYF
CDR3 DNA: TGCAGCGTCCATACAGGATCGGAGACCCAGTACTTC
CDR3 length: 12
clone size: many
V gene: TRBV29-1
J gene: TRBJ2-5
D gene: -

CDR3 protein: CASSLPPGQGSEQFF
CDR3 DNA: TGCGCCAGCAGCTTGCCCCCGGGACAGGGAAGTGAGCAGTTCTTC
CDR3 length: 15
clone size: few
V gene: TRBV5-1
J gene: TRBJ2-1
D gene: TRBD1

CDR3 protein: CASSDSRYAYF
CDR3 DNA: TGTGCCAGCAGTGACTCAAGATACGCGTATTTT
CDR3 length: 11
clone size: -
V gene: TRBV6-5
J gene: TRBJ2-3
D gene: -

CDR3 protein: CASSPIAGLGYNEQFF
CDR3 DNA: TGTGCCAGCAGCCCTATAGCGGGATTAGGCTACAATGAGCAGTTCTTC
CDR3 length: 16
clone size: once
V gene: TRBV7-2
J gene: TRBJ2-1
D gene: TRBD2

CDR3 protein: CASSSDWAKNIQYF
CDR3 DNA: TGTGCCAGCAGCTCCGACTGGGCCAAAAACATTCAGTACTTC
CDR3 length: 14
clone size: few
V gene: TRBV7-9
J gene: TRBJ2-4
D gene: -

CDR3 protein: CASSQNRPRREGHVEQFF
CDR3 DNA: TGCGCCAGCAGCCAAAACCGGCCGAGGAGGGAGGGCCACGTTGAGCAGTTCTTC
CDR3 length: 18
clone size: -
V gene: TRBV5-1
J gene: TRBJ2-1
D gene: TRBD2

CDR3 protein: CASSLTGGAGGYTF
CDR3 DNA: TGTGCCAGCAGTCTAACAGGGGGCGCTGGGGGCTACACCTTC
CDR3 length: 14
clone size: few
V gene: TRBV12-3/TRBV12-4
J gene: TRBJ1-2
D gene: TRBD1

CDR3 protein: CASTLRLTLGNEQFF
CDR3 DNA: TGTGCCAGCACCCTGAGGCTGACGCTGGGGAATGAGCAGTTCTTC
CDR3 length: 15
clone size: -
V gene: TRBV28
J gene: TRBJ2-1
D gene: -

CDR3 protein: CASSQAGTPQYGYTF
CDR3 DNA: TGTGCCAGCAGCCAAGCCGGGACACCTCAATATGGCTACACCTTC
CDR3 length: 15
clone size: -
V gene: TRBV4-2
J gene: TRBJ1-2
D gene: -